The clone carrying this T cell receptor (beta chain) was counted between two and nine times. What it binds is unknown. This record comes from a study of cytomegalovirus exposure and HLA in healthy donors. V lost 0 bases and J lost 7, with 16 bases in between. Germline V lookup: CDR1 SGHRS, CDR2 YFSETQ. This CDR3 is built from 15 residues. Overall study findings and caveats: Across donors, presence/absence analyses took sequencing depth to be roughly uniform. Per a later analysis, 15,000 to 20,000 TCR beta sequences showed association with HLA alleles at 0.05 false discovery rate. A later look showed TCR association rates differing by HLA locus, highest for DRB1 and lowest for HLA-C. In a later analysis, common viral pathogens appeared linked to several of the most significant clusters.

PCR was performed using 60 Vbeta and 13 Jbeta primers. The protocol was immunoSEQ multiplex PCR, while the TCRdb copy is restricted to in-frame clones and leaves out a portion. The data hold 100,000 to 150,000 clones, with around 78% observed a single time. What was sequenced was PBMCs. J is TRBJ2-5 and V is TRBV5-1, with D maybe TRBD2 (7 bases). This TCR derives from a woman aged 40-49 years in good health and CMV-seronegative. The CDR3 loop reads CASSLADTGGGTQYF. The CDR3 region has the DNA TGCGCCAGCAGCTTGGCCGATACGGGGGGCGGGACCCAGTACTTC.